This T cell receptor (beta chain) was retrieved from a study of cytomegalovirus exposure and HLA in healthy donors. The wider study: Both the 95 to 150 validation repertoires and the 666 first-cohort repertoires used the same platform, as reported by a later analysis. The study's findings and limits: Across donors, most TCRs were seen rarely, yet some public ones were widespread. In vitro confirmation showed a few CMV-associated chains to be CMV antigen specific. Within the 100 to 150 validation repertoires, first-cohort TCR clusters tended to co-occur, according to a later analysis.

Repertoires were generated with immunoSEQ multiplex PCR, while TCRdb's copy carries only in-frame clones and drops some. The profile shows about 200,000 clones, around 86% of them singletons. About this clone: Its antigen is undetermined.

The CDR3 loop spans 14 amino acids. V was pared by 5 bases and J by 6 bases, with 16 bases between. Germline CDR1 reads SGHTA; CDR2 reads FQGNSA. This clonotype was sampled from a woman aged 18 to 35 in good health and CMV-seronegative. Material: PBMCs. This chain joins TRBV7-2 and TRBJ1-2; D gene uncertain. The CDR3 region is CASSTPGRGDGYTF. The CDR3 DNA sequence: TGTGCCAGCAGCACCCCGGGGAGAGGCGATGGCTACACCTTC.